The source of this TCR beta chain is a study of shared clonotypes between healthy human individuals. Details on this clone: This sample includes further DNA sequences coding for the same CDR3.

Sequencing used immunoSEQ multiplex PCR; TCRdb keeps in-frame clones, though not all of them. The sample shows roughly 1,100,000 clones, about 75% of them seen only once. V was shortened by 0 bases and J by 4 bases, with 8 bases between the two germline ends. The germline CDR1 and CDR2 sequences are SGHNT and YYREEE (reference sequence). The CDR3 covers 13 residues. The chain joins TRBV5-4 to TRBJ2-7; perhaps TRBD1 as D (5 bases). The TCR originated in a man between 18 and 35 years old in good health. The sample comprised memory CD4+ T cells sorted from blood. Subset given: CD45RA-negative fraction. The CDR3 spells CASSLGRAYEQYF. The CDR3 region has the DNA TGTGCCAGCAGCTTGGGCAGGGCATACGAGCAGTACTTC.